This TCR beta chain originates from a study of CD8 T cells in Susac syndrome. Study results and caveats: TCR sequencing and HLA analysis covered a relatively small number of individuals. In Susac syndrome, the CD4+ T cell repertoires did not show clonal expansion.

RNA was extracted with the RNeasy kit, and a quantity of about 0.45 to 1 ug was reverse transcribed using random hexamers. Amplification of TCR beta CDR3 was carried out by immunoSEQ multiplex PCR, which covered 54 Vbeta and 13 Jbeta segments. TCRdb called the immunoSEQ multiplex PCR reads again in MiXCR, with one record for every CDR3 protein. This sample has about 240,000 distinct CDR3 sequences, with about 96% found just once. In the case of this clonotype: Its specificity is not known.

The patients with Susac syndrome satisfied recently defined diagnostic criteria for either definite or probable disease. The V end was cut by 0 bases, the J end by 5 bases, with 17 bases between. There are 16 residues in the CDR3. The germline gives CDR1 MNHEY, CDR2 SVGAGI. The chain is built from TRBV6-5 and TRBJ2-7; perhaps TRBD1 as D (6 bases). Sequencing input: CD4+ T cells from PBMCs. This TCR was sampled from a human donor with Susac syndrome. CDR3 sequence: CASSYSRLGGVDEQYF. The CDR3 bases are TGTGCCAGCAGTTACTCGAGGTTAGGGGGAGTCGACGAGCAGTACTTC.